This T cell receptor beta chain was identified in a study of blood T cell repertoires in COVID-19. Overall study: Whether acute or convalescent, the COVID-19 samples came from the United States, Italy and Spain. PBMCs, B-cell-depleted T cells, or T cells provided the cDNA or gDNA that made up the material.

Germline CDR1 and CDR2: SNHLY and FYNNEI. Trimming cost V 4 bases and J 3 bases; bases outside gene matches: 5. This CDR3 is 14 amino acids long. As handled by the study authors: Amplification from reference gene primers served as the basis for estimated nucleated cell counts. Sequenced by immunoSEQ multiplex PCR; TCRdb stores in-frame clones only, minus some. The V and J calls and clone size were taken over from that table, and D and trimming were inferred from the DNA. Counted here are under 150,000 clones, approximately 81% occurring once; the ten biggest clones make up 3.4%. The gene calls are TRBV2 and TRBJ2-7, with 8 nucleotides matching TRBD1. This TCR was sampled from a man aged 35-49 years with acute or convalescent COVID-19. Specimen: peripheral blood. The DNA of the CDR3 is TGTGCCAGCAGTGGTGGCACAGGGGGCTACGAGCAGTACTTC. Amino acid sequence: CASSGGTGGYEQYF. The full variable domain, in which reference TRBV2 and TRBJ2-7 provide the parts outside the CDR3, is EPEVTQTPSHQVTQMGQEVILRCVPISNHLYFYWYRQILGQKVEFLVSFYNNEISEKSEIFDDQFSVERPDGSNFTLKIRSTKLEDSAMYFCASSGGTGGYEQYFGPGTRLTVT.